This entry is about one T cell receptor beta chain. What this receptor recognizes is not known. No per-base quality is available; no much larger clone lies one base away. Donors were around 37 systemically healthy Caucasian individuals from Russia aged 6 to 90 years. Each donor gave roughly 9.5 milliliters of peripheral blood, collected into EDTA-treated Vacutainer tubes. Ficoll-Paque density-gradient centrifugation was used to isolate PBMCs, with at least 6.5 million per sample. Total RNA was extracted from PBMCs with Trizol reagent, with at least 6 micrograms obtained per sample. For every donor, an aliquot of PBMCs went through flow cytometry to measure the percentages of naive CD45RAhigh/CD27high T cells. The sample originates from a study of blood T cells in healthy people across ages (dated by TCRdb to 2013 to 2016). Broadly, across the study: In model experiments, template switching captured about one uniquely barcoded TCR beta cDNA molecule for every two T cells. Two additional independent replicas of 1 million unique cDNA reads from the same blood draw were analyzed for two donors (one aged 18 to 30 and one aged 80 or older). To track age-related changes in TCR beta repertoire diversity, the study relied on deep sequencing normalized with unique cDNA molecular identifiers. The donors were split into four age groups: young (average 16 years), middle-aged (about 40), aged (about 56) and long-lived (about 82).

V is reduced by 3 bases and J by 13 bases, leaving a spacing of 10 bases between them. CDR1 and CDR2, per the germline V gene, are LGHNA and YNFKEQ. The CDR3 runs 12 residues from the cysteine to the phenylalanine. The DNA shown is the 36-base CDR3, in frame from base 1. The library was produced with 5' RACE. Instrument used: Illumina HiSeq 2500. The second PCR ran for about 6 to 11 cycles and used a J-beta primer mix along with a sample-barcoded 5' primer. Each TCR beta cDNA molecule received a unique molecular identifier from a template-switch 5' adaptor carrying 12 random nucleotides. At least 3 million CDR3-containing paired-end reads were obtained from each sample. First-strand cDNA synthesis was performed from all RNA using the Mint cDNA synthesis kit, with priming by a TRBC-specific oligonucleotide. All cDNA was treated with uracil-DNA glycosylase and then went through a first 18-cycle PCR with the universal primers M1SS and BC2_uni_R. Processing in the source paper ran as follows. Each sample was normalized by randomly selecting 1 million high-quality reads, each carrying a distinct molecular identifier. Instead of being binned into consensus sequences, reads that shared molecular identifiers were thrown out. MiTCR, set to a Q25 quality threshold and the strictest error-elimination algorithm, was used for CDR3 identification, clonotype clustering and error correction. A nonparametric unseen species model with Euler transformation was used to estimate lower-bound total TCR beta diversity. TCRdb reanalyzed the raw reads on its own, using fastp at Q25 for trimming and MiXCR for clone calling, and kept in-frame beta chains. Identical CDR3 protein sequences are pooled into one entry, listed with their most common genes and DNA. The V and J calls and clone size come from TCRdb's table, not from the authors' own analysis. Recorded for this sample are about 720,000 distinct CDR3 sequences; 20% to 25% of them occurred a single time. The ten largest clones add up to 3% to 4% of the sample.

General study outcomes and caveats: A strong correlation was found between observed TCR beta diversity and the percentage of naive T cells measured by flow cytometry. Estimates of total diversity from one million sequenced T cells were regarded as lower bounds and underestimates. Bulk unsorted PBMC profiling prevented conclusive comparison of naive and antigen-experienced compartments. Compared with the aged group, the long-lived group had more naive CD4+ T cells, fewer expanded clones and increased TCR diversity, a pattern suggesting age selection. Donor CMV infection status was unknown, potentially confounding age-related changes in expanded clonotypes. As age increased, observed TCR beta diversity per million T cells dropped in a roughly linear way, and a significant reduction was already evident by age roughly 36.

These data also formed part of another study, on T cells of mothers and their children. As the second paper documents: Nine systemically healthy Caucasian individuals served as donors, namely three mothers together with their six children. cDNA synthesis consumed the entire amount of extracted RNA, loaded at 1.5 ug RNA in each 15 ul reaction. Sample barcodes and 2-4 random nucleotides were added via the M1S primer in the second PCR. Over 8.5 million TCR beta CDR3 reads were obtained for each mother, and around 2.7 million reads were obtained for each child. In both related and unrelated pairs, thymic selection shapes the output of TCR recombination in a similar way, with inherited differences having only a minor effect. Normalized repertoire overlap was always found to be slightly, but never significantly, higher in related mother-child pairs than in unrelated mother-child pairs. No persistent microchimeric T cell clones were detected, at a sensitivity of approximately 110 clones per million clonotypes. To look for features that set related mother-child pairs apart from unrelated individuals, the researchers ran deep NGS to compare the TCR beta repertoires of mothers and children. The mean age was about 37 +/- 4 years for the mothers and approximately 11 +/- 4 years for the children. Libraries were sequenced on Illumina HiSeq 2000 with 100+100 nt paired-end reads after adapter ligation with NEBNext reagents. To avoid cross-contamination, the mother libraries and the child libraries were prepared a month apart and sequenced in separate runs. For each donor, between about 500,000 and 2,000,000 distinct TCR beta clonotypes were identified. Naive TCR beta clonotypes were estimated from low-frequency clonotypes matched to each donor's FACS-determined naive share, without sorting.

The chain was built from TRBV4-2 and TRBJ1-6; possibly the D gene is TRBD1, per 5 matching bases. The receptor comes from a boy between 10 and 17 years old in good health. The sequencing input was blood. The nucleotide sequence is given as TGTGCCAGCAGCCAGATAGGGGCCCCCCTCCACTTT. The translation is CASSQIGAPLHF.